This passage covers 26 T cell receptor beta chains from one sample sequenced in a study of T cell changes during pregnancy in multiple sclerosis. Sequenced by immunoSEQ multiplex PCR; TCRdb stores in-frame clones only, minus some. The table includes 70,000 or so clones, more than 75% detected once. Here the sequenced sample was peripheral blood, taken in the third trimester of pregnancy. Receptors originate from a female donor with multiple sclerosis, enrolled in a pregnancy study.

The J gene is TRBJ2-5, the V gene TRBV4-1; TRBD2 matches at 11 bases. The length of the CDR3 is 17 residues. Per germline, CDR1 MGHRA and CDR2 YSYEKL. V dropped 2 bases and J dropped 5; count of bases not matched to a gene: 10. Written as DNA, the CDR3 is TGCGCCAGCAGCCAACTCGGACTAGCGGGTTTGGGGGAGACCCAGTACTTC. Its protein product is CASSQLGLAGLGETQYF.

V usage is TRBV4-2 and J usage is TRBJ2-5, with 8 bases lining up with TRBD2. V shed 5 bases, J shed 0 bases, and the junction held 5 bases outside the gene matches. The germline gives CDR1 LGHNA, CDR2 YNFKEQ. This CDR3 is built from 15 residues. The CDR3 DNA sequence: TGTGCCAGCAGCGTTGGGCGGGGGGACCAAGAGACCCAGTACTTC. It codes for CASSVGRGDQETQYF.

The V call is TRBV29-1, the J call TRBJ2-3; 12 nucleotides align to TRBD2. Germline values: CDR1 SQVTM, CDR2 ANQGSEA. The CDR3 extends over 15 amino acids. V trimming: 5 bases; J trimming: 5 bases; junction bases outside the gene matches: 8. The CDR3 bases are TGCAGCGTTTCTCTAGCGGGGGGGCCAAGAGATACGCAGTATTTT. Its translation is CSVSLAGGPRDTQYF.

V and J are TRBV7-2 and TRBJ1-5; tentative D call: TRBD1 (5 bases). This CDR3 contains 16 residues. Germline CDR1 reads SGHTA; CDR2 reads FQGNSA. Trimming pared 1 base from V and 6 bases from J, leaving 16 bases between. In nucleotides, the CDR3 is TGTGCCAGCAGCTTAGGGGGCGACATAAGGGTTCAGCCCCAGCATTTT. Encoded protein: CASSLGGDIRVQPQHF.

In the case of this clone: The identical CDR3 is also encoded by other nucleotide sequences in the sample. The CDR3: CASSLRDSFTDTQYF. CDR3 DNA: TGCGCCAGCAGCCTTCGGGACAGCTTCACAGATACGCAGTATTTT. J is TRBJ2-3 and V is TRBV5-1; 7 nucleotides match TRBD1. Unmatched junction bases numbered 7, after V lost 4 bases and J lost 2 bases. The CDR3 extends over 15 amino acids. Germline values: CDR1 SGHRS, CDR2 YFSETQ.

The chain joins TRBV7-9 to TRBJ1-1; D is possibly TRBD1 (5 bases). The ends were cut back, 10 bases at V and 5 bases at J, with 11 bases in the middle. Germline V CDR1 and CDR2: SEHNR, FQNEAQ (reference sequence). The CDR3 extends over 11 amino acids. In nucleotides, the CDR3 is TGTGCCACCGGGAGGGGAACTGAAGCTTTCTTT. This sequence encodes CATGRGTEAFF.

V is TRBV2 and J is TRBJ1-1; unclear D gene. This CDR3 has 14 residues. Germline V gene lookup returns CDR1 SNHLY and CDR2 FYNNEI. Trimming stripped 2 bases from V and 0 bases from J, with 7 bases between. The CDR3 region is CASSERRMNTEAFF. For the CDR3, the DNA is TGTGCCAGCAGTGAAAGGCGGATGAACACTGAAGCTTTCTTT. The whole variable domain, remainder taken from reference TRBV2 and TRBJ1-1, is EPEVTQTPSHQVTQMGQEVILRCVPISNHLYFYWYRQILGQKVEFLVSFYNNEISEKSEIFDDQFSVERPDGSNFTLKIRSTKLEDSAMYFCASSERRMNTEAFFGQGTRLTVV.

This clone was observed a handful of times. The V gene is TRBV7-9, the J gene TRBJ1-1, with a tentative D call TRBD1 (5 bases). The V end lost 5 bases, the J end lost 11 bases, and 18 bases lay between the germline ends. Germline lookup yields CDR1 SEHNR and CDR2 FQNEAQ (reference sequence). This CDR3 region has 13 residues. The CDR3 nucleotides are TGTGCCAGCAGCCCTAAGTCGGGCAGGGCGGCTTTCTTT. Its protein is CASSPKSGRAAFF.

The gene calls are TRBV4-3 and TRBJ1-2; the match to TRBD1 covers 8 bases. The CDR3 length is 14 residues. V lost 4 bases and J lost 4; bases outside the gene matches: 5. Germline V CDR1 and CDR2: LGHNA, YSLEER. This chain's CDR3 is CASSPTGDLYGYTF. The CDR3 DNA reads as TGCGCCAGCAGCCCGACAGGGGACCTCTATGGCTACACCTTC.

The CDR3 spells CASSEDEWGDTEAFF. CDR3 in DNA: TGTGCCAGCAGTGAAGATGAGTGGGGGGACACTGAAGCTTTCTTT. The J gene is TRBJ1-1, the V gene TRBV6-1; maybe TRBD1 (5 bases). The ends were cut back, 1 base at V and 3 bases at J, with 12 bases in the middle. Germline CDR1 reads MNHNS; CDR2 reads SASEGT. This CDR3 has 15 residues.

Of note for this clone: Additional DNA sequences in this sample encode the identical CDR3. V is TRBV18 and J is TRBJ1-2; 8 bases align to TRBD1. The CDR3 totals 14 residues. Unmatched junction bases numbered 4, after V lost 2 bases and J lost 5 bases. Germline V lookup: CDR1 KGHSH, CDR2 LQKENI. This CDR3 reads CASSPGQGGYGYTF. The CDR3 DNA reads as TGTGCCAGCTCACCAGGACAGGGAGGTTATGGCTACACCTTC.

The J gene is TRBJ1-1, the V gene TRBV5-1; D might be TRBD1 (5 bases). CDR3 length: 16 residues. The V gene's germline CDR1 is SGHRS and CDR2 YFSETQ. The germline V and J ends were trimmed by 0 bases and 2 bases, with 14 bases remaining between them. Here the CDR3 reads CASSLEWRGPNTEAFF. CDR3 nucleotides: TGCGCCAGCAGCTTGGAATGGAGGGGTCCTAACACTGAAGCTTTCTTT.

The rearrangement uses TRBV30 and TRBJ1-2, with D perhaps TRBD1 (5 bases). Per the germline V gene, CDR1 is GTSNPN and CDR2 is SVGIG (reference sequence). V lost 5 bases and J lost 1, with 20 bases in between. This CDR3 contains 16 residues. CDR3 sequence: CAWHPGLAWGNYGYTF. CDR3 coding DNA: TGTGCCTGGCATCCGGGACTTGCCTGGGGTAACTATGGCTACACCTTC.

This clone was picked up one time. The CDR3 reads CASSRQGVFNYEQYF. The CDR3 nucleotides are TGTGCCAGCAGTCGACAGGGAGTCTTCAACTACGAGCAGTACTTC. This chain joins TRBV2 and TRBJ2-7; 7 bases line up with TRBD1. Losses at the gene ends were 5 bases for V and 3 bases for J; bases not matched to a gene: 10. In germline, CDR1 is SNHLY, CDR2 FYNNEI. The CDR3 length is 15 residues.

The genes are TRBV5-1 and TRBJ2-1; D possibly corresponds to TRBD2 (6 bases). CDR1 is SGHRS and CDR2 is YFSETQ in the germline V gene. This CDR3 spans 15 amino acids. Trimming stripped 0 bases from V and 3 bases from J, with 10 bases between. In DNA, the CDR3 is TGCGCCAGCAGCTTGGGGGTTAGCGGCTACAATGAGCAGTTCTTC. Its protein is CASSLGVSGYNEQFF.

The CDR3 protein is CASSGGLDSGNTIYF. CDR3 bases: TGTGCCAGCAGCGGGGGGCTAGACTCTGGAAACACCATATATTTT. V and J are TRBV9 and TRBJ1-3, with D perhaps TRBD1 (6 bases). Trimming took off 3 bases at V and 0 bases at J, with 10 bases between the two ends. The germline V gene has CDR1 SGDLS and CDR2 YYNGEE. This CDR3 has 15 amino acids.

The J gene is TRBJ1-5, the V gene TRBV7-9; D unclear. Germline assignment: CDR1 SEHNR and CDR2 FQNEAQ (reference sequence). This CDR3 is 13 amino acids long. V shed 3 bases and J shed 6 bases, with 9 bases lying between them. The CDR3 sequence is CASSFEGGQPQHF. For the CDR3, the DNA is TGTGCCAGCAGCTTCGAGGGCGGTCAGCCCCAGCATTTT.

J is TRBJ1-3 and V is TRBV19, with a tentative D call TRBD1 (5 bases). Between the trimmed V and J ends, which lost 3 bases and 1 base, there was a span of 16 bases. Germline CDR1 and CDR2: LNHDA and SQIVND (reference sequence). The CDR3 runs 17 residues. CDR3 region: CASSIYLDSSSGNTIYF. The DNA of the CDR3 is TGTGCCAGTAGTATCTACCTTGACAGCTCGTCTGGAAACACCATATATTTT.

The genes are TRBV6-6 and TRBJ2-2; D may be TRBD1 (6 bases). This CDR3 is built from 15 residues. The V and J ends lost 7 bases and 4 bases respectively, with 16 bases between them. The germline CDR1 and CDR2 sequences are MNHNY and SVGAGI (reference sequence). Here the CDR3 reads CASTRPGHTTGELFF. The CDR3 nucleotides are TGTGCCAGCACCCGGCCGGGACACACCACCGGGGAGCTGTTTTTT.

The CDR3 DNA is TGTGCCACCAGCCGTCCGGGACAGACCTTCACCGGGGAGCTGTTTTTT. Protein: CATSRPGQTFTGELFF. The rearrangement joins TRBV15 to TRBJ2-2; 7 nucleotides agree with TRBD1. Looked up from germline, CDR1 is LNHNV and CDR2 is YYDKDF (reference sequence). V lost 5 bases and J lost 4; bases outside the gene matches: 10. This CDR3 spans 16 amino acids. The full variable domain, its missing parts supplied by reference TRBV15 and TRBJ2-2, is DAMVIQNPRYQVTQFGKPVTLSCSQTLNHNVMYWYQQKSSQAPKLLFHYYDKDFNNEADTPDNFQSRRPNTSFCFLDIRSPGLGDTAMYLCATSRPGQTFTGELFFGEGSRLTVL.

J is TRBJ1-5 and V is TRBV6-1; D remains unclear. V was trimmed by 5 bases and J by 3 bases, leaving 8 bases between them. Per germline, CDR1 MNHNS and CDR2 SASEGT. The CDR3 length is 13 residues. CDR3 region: CASSTQYNQPQHF. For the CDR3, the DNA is TGTGCCAGCAGTACCCAGTACAATCAGCCCCAGCATTTT.

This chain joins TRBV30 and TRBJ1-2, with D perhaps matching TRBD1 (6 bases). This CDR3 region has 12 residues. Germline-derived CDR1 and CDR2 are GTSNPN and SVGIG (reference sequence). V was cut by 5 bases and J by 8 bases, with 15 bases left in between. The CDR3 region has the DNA TGTGCCTGGGAAACGGACAGCCGAGGCTACACCTTC. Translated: CAWETDSRGYTF.

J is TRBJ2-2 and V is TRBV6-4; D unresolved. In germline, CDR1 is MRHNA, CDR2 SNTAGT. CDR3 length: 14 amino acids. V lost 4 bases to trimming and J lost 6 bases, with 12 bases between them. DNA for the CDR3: TGTGCCAGCAGTGTTAGTTGGTCCGCCGGGGAGCTGTTTTTT. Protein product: CASSVSWSAGELFF.

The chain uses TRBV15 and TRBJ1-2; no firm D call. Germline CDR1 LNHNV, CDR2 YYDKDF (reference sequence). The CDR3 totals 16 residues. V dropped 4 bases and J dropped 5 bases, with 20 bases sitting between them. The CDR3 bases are TGTGCCACCAGCATCGGAGGGTTCGGCTTCTGGTATGGCTACACCTTC. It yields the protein CATSIGGFGFWYGYTF.

CDR3 DNA: TGCAGCGTTGAATCCGGGGGAGAAGTATTCTTC. This encodes CSVESGGEVFF. V is TRBV29-1 and J is TRBJ2-1, with D maybe TRBD2 (6 bases). V was pared by 2 bases and J by 16 bases, with 15 bases between. This CDR3 contains 11 residues. The germline gives CDR1 SQVTM, CDR2 ANQGSEA.

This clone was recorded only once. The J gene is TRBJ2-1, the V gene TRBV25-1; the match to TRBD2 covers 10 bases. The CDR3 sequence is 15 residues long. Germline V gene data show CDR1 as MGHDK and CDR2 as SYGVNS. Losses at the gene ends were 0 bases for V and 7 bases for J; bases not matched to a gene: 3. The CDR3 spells CASSEYELAGNEQFF. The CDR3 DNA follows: TGTGCCAGCAGTGAATATGAACTAGCGGGGAATGAGCAGTTCTTC.